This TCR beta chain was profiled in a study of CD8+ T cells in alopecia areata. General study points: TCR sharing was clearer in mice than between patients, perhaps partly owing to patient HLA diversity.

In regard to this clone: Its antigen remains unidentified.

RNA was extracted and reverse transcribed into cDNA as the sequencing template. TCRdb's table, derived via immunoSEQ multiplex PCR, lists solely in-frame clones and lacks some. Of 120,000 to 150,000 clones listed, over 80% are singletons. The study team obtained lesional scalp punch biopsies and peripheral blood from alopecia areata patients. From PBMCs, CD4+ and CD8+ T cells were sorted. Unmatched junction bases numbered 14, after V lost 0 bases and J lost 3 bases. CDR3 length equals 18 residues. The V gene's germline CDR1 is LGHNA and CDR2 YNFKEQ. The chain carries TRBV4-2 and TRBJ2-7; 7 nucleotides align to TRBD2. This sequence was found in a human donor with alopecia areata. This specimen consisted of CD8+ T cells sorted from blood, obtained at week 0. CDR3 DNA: TGTGCCAGCAGCCAAGACCATCGCAACTTTGCGGGAGTCTACGAGCAGTACTTC. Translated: CASSQDHRNFAGVYEQYF.